Listed below are T cell receptor beta chains from one sample, sequenced in a study of cytomegalovirus exposure and HLA in healthy donors. The assay was immunoSEQ multiplex PCR, and TCRdb's table has in-frame clones only and misses some. The sample consists of around 180,000 clones, under 90% of them appearing once. Sequencing was done on a sample of PBMCs. These receptors all come from a man aged 25-45 years in good health and CMV-seropositive. CDR3s include the opening cysteine and the closing phenylalanine or tryptophan. The order of the fields is J gene, V gene, D gene, clone size, CDR3 DNA, CDR3 protein. D genes are given only for firm matches. The size of a clone is reported for some rows only, either as once, few or many, or as a class for expanded clones.

TRBJ2-3	TRBV27	.	.	TGTGCCACACAGGAGGGGCGCCCAAGGGATACGCAGTATTTT	CATQEGRPRDTQYF
TRBJ2-7	TRBV7-6	TRBD2	.	TGTGCCAGCAGCTTACTAGCGGCCGAGGAGCAGTACTTC	CASSLLAAEEQYF
TRBJ2-2	TRBV9	TRBD2	.	TGTGCCAGCAGCGTAGTCGGGGGGGCCACCGGGGAGCTGTTTTTT	CASSVVGGATGELFF
TRBJ2-6	TRBV9	.	.	TGTGCCAGCAGCGTTAACAGAGACTCTGGGGCCAACGTCCTGACTTTC	CASSVNRDSGANVLTF
TRBJ2-3	TRBV5-1	.	once	TGCGCCAGCAGCCCCTCCAGGGGGGACACAGATACGCAGTATTTT	CASSPSRGDTDTQYF
TRBJ2-1	TRBV9	TRBD1	.	TGTGCCAGCAGCGTAGGGGGACAGGAGCAGTTCTTC	CASSVGGQEQFF
TRBJ2-7	TRBV21-1	.	.	TGTGCCAGCAGCAGTGACCGGGACAGGGGTACCTACGAGCAGTACTTC	CASSSDRDRGTYEQYF
TRBJ1-2	TRBV28	.	.	TGTGCCAGCAGTTTATTTGGCAGGGTCTATGGCTACACCTTC	CASSLFGRVYGYTF
TRBJ2-7	TRBV11-3	TRBD2	.	TGTGCCAGCAGCCTGGGACTAGCGGGGGAGAGTTCCTACGAGCAGTACTTC	CASSLGLAGESSYEQYF
TRBJ2-1	TRBV6-6	TRBD2	.	TGTGCCAGCAGTTACGGCGGGGGGGGAATCGAGCAGTTCTTC	CASSYGGGGIEQFF
TRBJ2-3	TRBV19	.	.	TGTGCCAGTAGTATTGGCCCTCAGGGGACAGATACGCAGTATTTT	CASSIGPQGTDTQYF
TRBJ1-3	TRBV6-5	.	.	TGTGCCAGCAAAACAGGAAACACCATATATTTT	CASKTGNTIYF
TRBJ2-5	TRBV10-1	.	.	TGCGCCAGCTCGACCTACCAGGGTGGGCAAGAGACCCAGTACTTC	CASSTYQGGQETQYF
TRBJ1-2	TRBV7-9	.	.	TGTTCCAGCAGCTTACAGGGAAACTATGGCTACACCTTC	CSSSLQGNYGYTF
TRBJ2-5	TRBV5-1	TRBD2	.	TGCGCCAGCAGCTCGACGGGGGGGTACCAAGAGACCCAGTACTTC	CASSSTGGYQETQYF
TRBJ1-2	TRBV6-5	TRBD1	once	TGTGCCAGCAGGGAGAGGACAGGGGATTATGGCTACACCTTC	CASRERTGDYGYTF
TRBJ2-1	TRBV9	TRBD2	.	TGTGCCAGCAGCGTAGATAGCGGGGGGGCTTTTGAGCAGTTCTTC	CASSVDSGGAFEQFF
TRBJ2-1	TRBV7-6	.	.	TGTGCCAGCAGCAAAGGGGGGGCGGATGAGCAGTTCTTC	CASSKGGADEQFF
TRBJ2-5	TRBV25-1	TRBD1	once	TGTGCCAGCAGTGGGGACAGGGTACGAGAGACCCAGTACTTC	CASSGDRVRETQYF
TRBJ2-1	TRBV2	TRBD2	few	TGTGCCAGCAGTGAAGTCGTGGCTAGCGGGACTAAAAATGAGCAGTTCTTC	CASSEVVASGTKNEQFF
TRBJ2-5	TRBV6-6	TRBD2	.	TGTGCCAGCAGCGACTGGCTAGCGGGGGGCGGAGAGACCCAGTACTTC	CASSDWLAGGGETQYF
TRBJ2-7	TRBV30	.	.	TGTGCCTGGAGTGTAGGGGGAACCTACGAGCAGTACTTC	CAWSVGGTYEQYF
TRBJ2-7	TRBV7-2	.	.	TGTGCCAGCAGCTGGGCATTTTCCTACGAGCAGTACTTC	CASSWAFSYEQYF
TRBJ1-6	TRBV5-1	TRBD1	.	TGCGCCAGCAGCAAGATAGACAGGGATCCGAATTCACCCCTCCACTTT	CASSKIDRDPNSPLHF
TRBJ2-7	TRBV11-2	TRBD2	.	TGTGCCAGCAGCTCAGGACTAGCGGGAAACTACGAGCAGTACTTC	CASSSGLAGNYEQYF
TRBJ2-5	TRBV7-2	.	.	TGTGCCAGCAGCTTCTTGACAGGCCAAGAGACCCAGTACTTC	CASSFLTGQETQYF
TRBJ2-1	TRBV11-2	.	.	TGTGCCAGCAGCCGTCCGGGTGTTGAGCAGTTCTTC	CASSRPGVEQFF
TRBJ2-1	TRBV6-1	TRBD2	.	TGTGCCAGCAGGGCTAGCGGGGGGACGGCTGAGCAGTTCTTC	CASRASGGTAEQFF
TRBJ2-2	TRBV5-1	TRBD1	.	TGCGCCAGCAGTTGGGACAGGGGGTTGAACACCGGGGAGCTGTTTTTT	CASSWDRGLNTGELFF
TRBJ2-2	TRBV7-2	.	.	TGTGCCAGCAGCCGGAGCCGGGACTCCGGGACCGGGGAGCTGTTTTTT	CASSRSRDSGTGELFF
TRBJ2-4	TRBV11-3	TRBD1	.	TGTGCCAGCAGCCCCCGGGACAGGGTAGCCAAAAACATTCAGTACTTC	CASSPRDRVAKNIQYF
TRBJ2-7	TRBV6-5	.	.	TGTGCCAGCAGTTACTCGACACAGGACCTCTACGAGCAGTACTTC	CASSYSTQDLYEQYF
TRBJ2-7	TRBV25-1	TRBD1	.	TGTGCCAGCAGTGATGCCGACGGACAGGGAAGATACGAGCAGTACTTC	CASSDADGQGRYEQYF
TRBJ2-1	TRBV19	.	.	TGTGCCAGTAGTATTGGCGGGACTTCCCGGAATGAGCAGTTCTTC	CASSIGGTSRNEQFF
TRBJ2-3	TRBV30	TRBD2	once	TGTGCCTGGAAGGCTAGCGGGAGGTTCACAGATACGCAGTATTTT	CAWKASGRFTDTQYF
TRBJ2-7	TRBV27	TRBD1	.	TGTGCCAGCAGCTGGGACAGGGGGCTGGAGCAGTACTTC	CASSWDRGLEQYF
TRBJ1-5	TRBV6-6	.	.	TGTGCCAGCAGTTCCGGGGGGGGGTGGGGCAATCAGCCCCAGCATTTT	CASSSGGGWGNQPQHF
TRBJ2-7	TRBV29-1	TRBD2	.	TGCAGCGTCCACGGACTAGCGGGTAATAGCGGCGAGCAGTACTTC	CSVHGLAGNSGEQYF
TRBJ2-3	TRBV6-5	TRBD2	.	TGTGCCAGCAGTTGGGCGGGAGGGGTAATCACAGATACGCAGTATTTT	CASSWAGGVITDTQYF
TRBJ2-7	TRBV6-5	.	.	TGTGCCAGCAGCCCAGGGGTAGCCTACGAGCAGTACTTC	CASSPGVAYEQYF
TRBJ2-2	TRBV14	.	.	TGTGCCAGCAGCCAAGAACTAGCCGGGGAGCTGTTTTTT	CASSQELAGELFF
TRBJ2-5	TRBV6-5	.	.	TGTGCCAGCAGTTACTGGGGGGGGCAACAAGAGACCCAGTACTTC	CASSYWGGQQETQYF
TRBJ2-7	TRBV5-6	TRBD2	once	TGTGCCAGCAGCCAAGGGACTAGCTTCTTCGACCAGTACTTC	CASSQGTSFFDQYF